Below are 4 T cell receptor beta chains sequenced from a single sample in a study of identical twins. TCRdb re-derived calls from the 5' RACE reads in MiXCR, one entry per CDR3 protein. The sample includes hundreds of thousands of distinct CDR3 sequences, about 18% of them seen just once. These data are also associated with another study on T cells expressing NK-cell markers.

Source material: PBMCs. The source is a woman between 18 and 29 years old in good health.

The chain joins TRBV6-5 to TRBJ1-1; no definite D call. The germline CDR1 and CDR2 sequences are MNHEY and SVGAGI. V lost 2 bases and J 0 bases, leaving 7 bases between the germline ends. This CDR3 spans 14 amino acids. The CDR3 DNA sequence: TGTGCCAGCAGTTACGGGTCATTGAACACTGAAGCTTTCTTT. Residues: CASSYGSLNTEAFF.

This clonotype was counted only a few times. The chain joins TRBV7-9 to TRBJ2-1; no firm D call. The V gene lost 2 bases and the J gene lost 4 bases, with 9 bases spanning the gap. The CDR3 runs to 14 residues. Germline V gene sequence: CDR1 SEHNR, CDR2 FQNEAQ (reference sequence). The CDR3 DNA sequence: TGTGCCAGCAGCTTAAGTGCCAGTTACAATGAGCAGTTCTTC. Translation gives CASSLSASYNEQFF.

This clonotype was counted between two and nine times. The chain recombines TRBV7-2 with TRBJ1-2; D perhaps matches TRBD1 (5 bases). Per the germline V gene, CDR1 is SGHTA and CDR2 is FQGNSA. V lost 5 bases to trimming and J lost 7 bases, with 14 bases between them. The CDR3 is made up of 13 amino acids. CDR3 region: CASSRDGASGYTF. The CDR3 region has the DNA TGTGCCAGCAGCCGGGACGGCGCTTCTGGCTACACCTTC.

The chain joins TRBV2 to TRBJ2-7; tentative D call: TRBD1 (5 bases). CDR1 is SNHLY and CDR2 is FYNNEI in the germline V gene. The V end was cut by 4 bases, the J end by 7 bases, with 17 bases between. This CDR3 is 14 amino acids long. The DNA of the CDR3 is TGTGCCAGCAGTGTAGCCATCCTCCCAGGGGAGCAGTACTTC. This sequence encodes CASSVAILPGEQYF.